This TCR beta chain was retrieved from a study of regulatory T cells in long-lasting Graves disease. Arm-PCR with iRepertoire HTBI primers amplified the CDR3 regions for these TCR beta libraries. TCRdb independently ran MiXCR on the multiplex PCR reads; one entry per CDR3 protein. The sample records hundreds of thousands of distinct CDR3 sequences, around 21% being singletons. Germline V gives CDR1 DFQATT, CDR2 SNEGSKA (reference sequence). CDR3 length equals 14 residues. V was clipped by 6 bases and J by 6 bases; unmatched bases: 13. Noted time point: persistent/refractory GD, antithyroid drugs over 5 years with positive TRAb. TCR sequences were obtained from RNA taken from PBMCs.

The chain has TRBV20-1 and TRBJ2-7, with 8 bases matching TRBD1. This receptor was identified in a female donor with Graves disease. The material was peripheral blood mononuclear cells (PBMCs), obtained when the disease was refractory, from a patient treated with antithyroid drugs. CDR3 nucleotides: TGCAGTGCCTACCGGGCAGGGGGCTCGGTCGAGCAGTACTTC. It encodes CSAYRAGGSVEQYF.